What follows describes a single TCR beta chain. The antigen is unknown. The ends lost 6 bases at V and 5 bases at J; junction bases unmatched: 9. This CDR3 contains 15 residues. The data are from a study of identical twins. TCRdb re-called the 5' RACE reads with MiXCR, one entry per CDR3 protein. The sample has 450,000 or so distinct CDR3 sequences, approximately 14% seen once. The study, taken as a whole, reports: Twin pairs' shared out-of-frame alpha sequences were enriched in low generation probability. The authors drew conclusions from cross-sectional statistical analysis rather than following the same donors. Clonotypes of the beta chain that were abundant in cord blood carried fewer insertions (memory repertoires showed none).

The same data also contributed to another study, on yellow fever vaccine responses in identical twins.

The sequenced sample consisted of CD4+ T cells sorted from blood. The chain has TRBV12-3 or TRBV12-4 and TRBJ2-2, with 7 bases lining up with TRBD2. This receptor was obtained from a woman younger than 30 in good health. The CDR3 bases are TGTGCCAGCAGGCAACGCCGGGGGGATACCGGGGAGCTGTTTTTT. Its translation is CASRQRRGDTGELFF.